Listed below are T cell receptor beta chains from one sample, sequenced in a study of blood T cell repertoires in COVID-19. Libraries were prepared by immunoSEQ multiplex PCR; TCRdb keeps only in-frame clonotypes and omits some of them. The top ten clones hold 6% to 9% of a sample with about 240,000 clones, roughly 87% of them seen once. Input material: peripheral blood. Every receptor here comes from a man in his fifties or sixties who had recovered from COVID-19. CDR3s include the opening cysteine and the closing phenylalanine or tryptophan. A D gene is named only where the DNA matches it firmly. Some rows have no size entry. The others give once, few or many, or a class for an expanded clone.

CDR3aa: CASSYSKGTGVVEQYF; CDR3nt: TGTGCCAGCAGTTACTCCAAGGGGACAGGGGTTGTCGAGCAGTACTTC; v_gene: TRBV6-5; abundance: .; j_gene: TRBJ2-7; d_gene: TRBD1
CDR3aa: CASSPLAGGLYNEQFF; CDR3nt: TGTGCCAGCAGCCCCCTAGCGGGGGGGCTCTACAATGAGCAGTTCTTC; v_gene: TRBV3-1/TRBV3-2; abundance: .; j_gene: TRBJ2-1; d_gene: TRBD2
CDR3aa: CASSLKTDNTEAFF; CDR3nt: TGTGCCAGCAGCTTAAAAACAGATAACACTGAAGCTTTCTTT; v_gene: TRBV7-9; abundance: .; j_gene: TRBJ1-1; d_gene: .
CDR3aa: CAISAQIEQFF; CDR3nt: TGTGCCATCAGTGCACAGATTGAGCAGTTCTTC; v_gene: TRBV10-3; abundance: .; j_gene: TRBJ2-1; d_gene: .
CDR3aa: CASSILRDRESSTEAFF; CDR3nt: TGTGCCAGTAGTATACTCCGGGACAGGGAGAGTAGCACTGAAGCTTTCTTT; v_gene: TRBV19; abundance: .; j_gene: TRBJ1-1; d_gene: TRBD1
CDR3aa: CASSSFGYTF; CDR3nt: TGTGCCAGCAGTTCGTTTGGCTACACCTTC; v_gene: TRBV6-6; abundance: .; j_gene: TRBJ1-2; d_gene: .
CDR3aa: CAISEGQGENQPQHF; CDR3nt: TGTGCCATCAGTGAGGGACAGGGGGAGAATCAGCCCCAGCATTTT; v_gene: TRBV10-3; abundance: .; j_gene: TRBJ1-5; d_gene: TRBD1
CDR3aa: CASSFGPMSGITGELFF; CDR3nt: TGTGCCAGCAGCTTCGGGCCTATGTCCGGGATCACCGGGGAGCTGTTTTTT; v_gene: TRBV11-2; abundance: .; j_gene: TRBJ2-2; d_gene: .
CDR3aa: CASSQDLGQGMWTGELFF; CDR3nt: TGTGCCAGCAGCCAAGATCTGGGACAGGGGATGTGGACCGGGGAGCTGTTTTTT; v_gene: TRBV3-1/TRBV3-2; abundance: .; j_gene: TRBJ2-2; d_gene: TRBD1
CDR3aa: CASSRGGEGEKLFF; CDR3nt: TGTGCCAGCAGCCGGGGAGGGGAGGGTGAAAAACTGTTTTTT; v_gene: TRBV28; abundance: .; j_gene: TRBJ1-4; d_gene: .
CDR3aa: CASSPARGKGIQYF; CDR3nt: TGTGCCAGCAGCCCAGCACGGGGAAAGGGCATTCAGTACTTC; v_gene: TRBV11-2; abundance: .; j_gene: TRBJ2-4; d_gene: .
CDR3aa: CASSIGQSNQPQHF; CDR3nt: TGTGCCAGTAGTATTGGACAAAGCAATCAGCCCCAGCATTTT; v_gene: TRBV19; abundance: .; j_gene: TRBJ1-5; d_gene: .
CDR3aa: CASSASGFYTF; CDR3nt: TGTGCCAGCAGTGCCTCAGGGTTCTACACCTTC; v_gene: TRBV6-2/TRBV6-3; abundance: .; j_gene: TRBJ1-2; d_gene: .
CDR3aa: CASGWGATNEKLFF; CDR3nt: TGTGCTAGTGGTTGGGGAGCAACTAATGAAAAACTGTTTTTT; v_gene: TRBV12-5; abundance: .; j_gene: TRBJ1-4; d_gene: .
CDR3aa: CASGLSGQGDTGELFF; CDR3nt: TGTGCTAGTGGTTTGAGTGGACAGGGGGACACCGGGGAGCTGTTTTTT; v_gene: TRBV12-5; abundance: .; j_gene: TRBJ2-2; d_gene: TRBD1
CDR3aa: CATTRGQNSPLHF; CDR3nt: TGTGCCACCACCCGGGGACAAAATTCACCCCTCCACTTT; v_gene: TRBV10-3; abundance: few; j_gene: TRBJ1-6; d_gene: .
CDR3aa: CASSQGSGAGANVLTF; CDR3nt: TGCGCCAGCAGCCAAGGGTCGGGGGCTGGGGCCAACGTCCTGACTTTC; v_gene: TRBV4-1; abundance: .; j_gene: TRBJ2-6; d_gene: .
CDR3aa: CASSFLKGQGYNEQFF; CDR3nt: TGTGCCAGCAGCTTCCTAAAGGGACAGGGGTACAATGAGCAGTTCTTC; v_gene: TRBV7-9; abundance: .; j_gene: TRBJ2-1; d_gene: TRBD1
CDR3aa: CASSLLAGRFRGANVLTF; CDR3nt: TGTGCCAGCAGTCTTCTAGCGGGGAGGTTTAGGGGGGCCAACGTCCTGACTTTC; v_gene: TRBV6-6; abundance: .; j_gene: TRBJ2-6; d_gene: TRBD2
CDR3aa: CASSSRQGPNSPLHF; CDR3nt: TGTGCCAGTAGTTCCCGACAGGGTCCTAATTCACCCCTCCACTTT; v_gene: TRBV19; abundance: .; j_gene: TRBJ1-6; d_gene: TRBD1
CDR3aa: CAWSVTSEQFF; CDR3nt: TGTGCCTGGAGTGTAACTAGCGAGCAGTTCTTC; v_gene: TRBV30; abundance: .; j_gene: TRBJ2-1; d_gene: .
CDR3aa: CASSGLAGGPWKTQYF; CDR3nt: TGTGCCAGCAGTGGGCTAGCGGGGGGGCCGTGGAAGACCCAGTACTTC; v_gene: TRBV2; abundance: .; j_gene: TRBJ2-5; d_gene: TRBD2
CDR3aa: CASSFGQGPDTIYF; CDR3nt: TGCGCCAGCAGCTTCGGACAGGGCCCAGACACCATATATTTT; v_gene: TRBV5-1; abundance: few; j_gene: TRBJ1-3; d_gene: TRBD1
CDR3aa: CASSSDRGQHEQYF; CDR3nt: TGCGCCAGCAGCTCTGACAGGGGGCAACACGAGCAGTACTTC; v_gene: TRBV5-1; abundance: .; j_gene: TRBJ2-7; d_gene: TRBD1
CDR3aa: CASSPEDRGLDYGYTF; CDR3nt: TGTGCCAGCAGCCCAGAGGACAGGGGGCTGGACTATGGCTACACCTTC; v_gene: TRBV7-7; abundance: .; j_gene: TRBJ1-2; d_gene: TRBD1
CDR3aa: CASSSRPGLQNTEAFF; CDR3nt: TGTGCCAGTAGTTCAAGGCCGGGACTCCAAAACACTGAAGCTTTCTTT; v_gene: TRBV19; abundance: .; j_gene: TRBJ1-1; d_gene: .
CDR3aa: CASSFRGTPGDQPQHF; CDR3nt: TGTGCCAGCAGTTTTCGCGGGACCCCCGGGGATCAGCCCCAGCATTTT; v_gene: TRBV27; abundance: .; j_gene: TRBJ1-5; d_gene: .
CDR3aa: CASRAGQGGGSPLHF; CDR3nt: TGTGCCAGCAGAGCAGGACAGGGAGGAGGTTCACCCCTCCACTTT; v_gene: TRBV6-4; abundance: .; j_gene: TRBJ1-6; d_gene: TRBD1
CDR3aa: CASSEGQGNHEQFF; CDR3nt: TGTGCCAGCAGTGAGGGACAGGGTAATCATGAGCAGTTCTTC; v_gene: TRBV25-1; abundance: .; j_gene: TRBJ2-1; d_gene: TRBD1
CDR3aa: CASSEITGVREKLFF; CDR3nt: TGTGCCAGCAGTGAGATAACGGGAGTTCGGGAAAAACTGTTTTTT; v_gene: TRBV28; abundance: .; j_gene: TRBJ1-4; d_gene: .
CDR3aa: CASSIDGRVRAKNIQYF; CDR3nt: TGTGCCAGTAGTATAGATGGCAGGGTGAGAGCCAAAAACATTCAGTACTTC; v_gene: TRBV19; abundance: .; j_gene: TRBJ2-4; d_gene: .
CDR3aa: CASSQEGDQETQYF; CDR3nt: TGCGCCAGCAGCCAGGAAGGGGACCAAGAGACCCAGTACTTC; v_gene: TRBV4-1; abundance: .; j_gene: TRBJ2-5; d_gene: .
CDR3aa: CASKRTGKSAETQYF; CDR3nt: TGTGCCAGCAAGCGGACAGGGAAGTCGGCGGAGACCCAGTACTTC; v_gene: TRBV2; abundance: .; j_gene: TRBJ2-5; d_gene: TRBD1